This T cell receptor (beta chain) was sequenced in a study of OX40 agonist ivuxolimab in advanced cancers. This CDR3 spans 18 amino acids. Here immunoSEQ multiplex PCR was the method, and the copy in TCRdb shows in-frame clones only, minus some. Of over 10,000 clones in the sample, 80% are singletons; the top ten hold less than 45%. The sequencing used CD4+ or CD8+ T cells sorted from blood, collected in a trial of the OX40 agonist ivuxolimab. The chain has TRBV21-1 and TRBJ2-3; the table assigns TRBD1, which was not confirmed against the DNA. TRBV21-1 is tagged as a pseudogene. This sequence originates from an adult with an advanced solid tumor such as melanoma, head and neck, liver or kidney cancer. The CDR3 spells CASSKGAPTGVTSDTQYF. CDR3 bases: TGTGCCAGCAGCAAAGGGGCCCCTACAGGGGTGACCTCAGATACGCAGTATTTT.